This TCR beta chain was sequenced during a study of blood T cell repertoires in COVID-19. Study information: PBMCs, B-cell-depleted T cells, or T cells were the source of the cDNA or gDNA that made up the material.

Source study methods: For nucleated cells, counts were estimated from reference gene primer amplification. Generated by immunoSEQ multiplex PCR, the TCRdb table keeps only in-frame clones and is missing some. V, J and clone size are those of that table, while D and trimming were read from the DNA. The table has around 380,000 clones, over 65% seen once. The receptor was isolated from a human donor with acute or convalescent COVID-19. The donor label of this sample is uncertain. Sequences were obtained from peripheral blood.

CDR3 DNA sequence: TGTGCCAGCAGTCCCACTGTGGAGGGCGATGCGTTCTTC. As protein: CASSPTVEGDAFF. The rearrangement links TRBV6-5 to TRBJ2-1; D might be TRBD2 (6 bases). In germline, CDR1 is MNHEY, CDR2 SVGAGI. V shed 5 bases and J shed 15 bases, with 20 bases lying between them. The CDR3 loop spans 13 amino acids.